This TCR beta chain derives from a study of T cells in Graves' hyperthyroidism and ophthalmopathy. Study-level results: Blood also held most thyroid clonotypes expanded beyond 0.001.

With respect to this clonotype: The target antigen is unknown.

The V and J ends lost 1 base and 6 bases respectively, with 13 bases between them. The length of the CDR3 is 15 residues. Looked up from germline, CDR1 is SGHAT and CDR2 is FQNNGV. What was amplified from RNA transcripts were TCR beta CDR3 regions. With the HTBI primer set, the TCR CDR3 went through a first round of RT-PCR. Via MiXCR, TCRdb re-called the multiplex PCR reads, giving one row per CDR3 protein. The sample contains 730,000 or so distinct CDR3 sequences, around a sixth of which appear only once. The rearrangement joins TRBV11-2 to TRBJ1-5; possible D gene TRBD1, 6 bases. This TCR was recovered from a woman in her forties or fifties with Graves' hyperthyroidism that later progressed to Graves' ophthalmopathy. The sequenced material came from blood. The CDR3 nucleotides are TGTGCCAGCAGCTTAGCGGGGGCAGGGCTTCAGCCCCAGCATTTT. It specifies CASSLAGAGLQPQHF.